This TCR beta chain was identified in a study of cytomegalovirus exposure and HLA in healthy donors. Whole-study findings and limits: Overall, around 150 TCR beta chains were annotated as cytomegalovirus-associated. Segments of the TCR beta V type were, in most cases, productive about 90% or about 30% of the time in an earlier analysis. In vitro checks showed that a few CMV-associated chains really do target CMV antigens.

Primers included in the PCR were 60 Vbeta and 13 Jbeta primers. Data came from immunoSEQ multiplex PCR; TCRdb stores just in-frame clones and leaves some out. The sample records more than 95,000 clones, about 70% being singletons. A word on this clone: Its cognate antigen is unknown.

Material for sequencing was PBMCs. This TCR came from a female donor in good health and CMV-seropositive.

The CDR3 protein is CSVDEPITDTQYF. In DNA, the CDR3 is TGCAGCGTTGACGAGCCAATCACAGATACGCAGTATTTT. The V gene is TRBV29-1, the J gene TRBJ2-3; D is ambiguous. The CDR3 has 13 residues. Germline V gene sequence: CDR1 SQVTM, CDR2 ANQGSEA. V was cut by 3 bases and J by 2 bases, with 9 bases left in between.